This T cell receptor beta chain was retrieved from a study of cytomegalovirus exposure and HLA in healthy donors. As regards this clone: What it recognizes is unknown.

The study, taken as a whole, reports: TCR beta V- and J-gene trimming was later associated with a missense DCLRE1C variant.

The PCR contained 60 Vbeta and 13 Jbeta primers. Profiling relied on immunoSEQ multiplex PCR, and the TCRdb table lists in-frame clones only, not all of them. Of fewer than 100,000 clones in the sample, approximately 80% were seen once. CDR1 LNHDA and CDR2 SQIVND come from the germline V gene (reference sequence). The CDR3 consists of 12 residues. With 5 bases removed from V and 6 bases from J, the gap between germline ends came to 7 bases. The receptor was derived from a woman aged 55-75 years in good health and CMV-seronegative. Material: PBMCs. The rearrangement links TRBV19 to TRBJ1-4, with TRBD1 as a possible D gene (5 bases). The CDR3 nucleotides are TGTGCCAGTAGTCCGGGGGATGAAAAACTGTTTTTT. This gives the protein CASSPGDEKLFF.